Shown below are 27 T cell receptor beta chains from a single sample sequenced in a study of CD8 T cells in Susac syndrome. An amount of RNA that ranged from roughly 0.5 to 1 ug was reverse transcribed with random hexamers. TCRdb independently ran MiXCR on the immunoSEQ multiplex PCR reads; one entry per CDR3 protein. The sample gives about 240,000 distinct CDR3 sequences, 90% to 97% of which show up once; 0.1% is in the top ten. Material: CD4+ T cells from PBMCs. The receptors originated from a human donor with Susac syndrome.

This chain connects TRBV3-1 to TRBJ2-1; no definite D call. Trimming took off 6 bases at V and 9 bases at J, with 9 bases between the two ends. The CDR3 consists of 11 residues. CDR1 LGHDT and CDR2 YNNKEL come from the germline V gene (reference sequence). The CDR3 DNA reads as TGTGCCAGCAGGGTGGGAAGTGAGCAGTTCTTC. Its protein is CASRVGSEQFF.

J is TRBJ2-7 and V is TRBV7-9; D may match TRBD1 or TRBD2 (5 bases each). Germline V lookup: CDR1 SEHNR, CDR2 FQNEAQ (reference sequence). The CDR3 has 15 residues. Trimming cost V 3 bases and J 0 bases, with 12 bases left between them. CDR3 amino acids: CASSLGPGGSYEQYF. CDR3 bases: TGTGCCAGCAGCTTGGGACCCGGCGGCTCCTACGAGCAGTACTTC.

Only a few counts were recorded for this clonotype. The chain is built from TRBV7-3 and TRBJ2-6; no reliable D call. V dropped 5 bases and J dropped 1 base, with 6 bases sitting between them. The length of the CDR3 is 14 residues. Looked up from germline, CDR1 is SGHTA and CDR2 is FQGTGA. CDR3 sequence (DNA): TGTGCCAGCAGCCTGAAATCTGGGGCCAACGTCCTGACTTTC. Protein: CASSLKSGANVLTF.

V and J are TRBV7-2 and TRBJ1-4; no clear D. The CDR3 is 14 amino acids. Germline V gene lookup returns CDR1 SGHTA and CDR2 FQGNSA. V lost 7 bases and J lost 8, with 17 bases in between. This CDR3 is CASTSTGFGEKLFF. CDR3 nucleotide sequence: TGTGCCAGCACCTCTACGGGCTTTGGAGAAAAACTGTTTTTT. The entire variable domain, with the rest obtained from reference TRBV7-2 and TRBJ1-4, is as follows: GAGVSQSPSNKVTEKGKDVELRCDPISGHTALYWYRQSLGQGLEFLIYFQGNSAPDKSGLPSDRFSAERTGGSVSTLTIQRTQQEDSAVYLCASTSTGFGEKLFFGSGTQLSVL.

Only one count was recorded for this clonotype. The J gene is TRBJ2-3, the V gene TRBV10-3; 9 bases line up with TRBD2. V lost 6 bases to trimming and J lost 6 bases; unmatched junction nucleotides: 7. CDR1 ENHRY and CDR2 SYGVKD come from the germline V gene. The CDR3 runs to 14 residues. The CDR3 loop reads CAIRNSGGGDTQYF. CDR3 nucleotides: TGTGCCATCAGAAATAGCGGGGGCGGGGATACGCAGTATTTT.

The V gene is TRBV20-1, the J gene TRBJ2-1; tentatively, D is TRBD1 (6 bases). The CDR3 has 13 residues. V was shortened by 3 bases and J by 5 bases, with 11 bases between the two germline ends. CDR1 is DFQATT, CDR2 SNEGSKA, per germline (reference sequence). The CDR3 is CSARADSHNEQFF. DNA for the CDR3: TGCAGTGCTAGGGCGGACAGCCACAATGAGCAGTTCTTC.

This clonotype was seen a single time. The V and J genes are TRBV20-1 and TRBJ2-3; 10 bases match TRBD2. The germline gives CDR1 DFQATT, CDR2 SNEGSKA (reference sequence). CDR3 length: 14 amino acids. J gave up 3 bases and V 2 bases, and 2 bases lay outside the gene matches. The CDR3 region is CSARLAGATDTQYF. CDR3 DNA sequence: TGCAGTGCTAGACTAGCGGGAGCGACAGATACGCAGTATTTT.

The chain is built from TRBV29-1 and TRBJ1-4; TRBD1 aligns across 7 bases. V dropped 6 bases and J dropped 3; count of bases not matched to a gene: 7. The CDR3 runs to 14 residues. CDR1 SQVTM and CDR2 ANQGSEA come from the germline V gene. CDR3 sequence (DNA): TGCAGCGTCGCGTCGGGACAGCCTAATGAAAAACTGTTTTTT. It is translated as CSVASGQPNEKLFF.

The CDR3 bases are TGTGCCAGCAGTTTTCGTAACAGGGAACTGTTACAGTACTTC. Residues: CASSFRNRELLQYF. The rearrangement uses TRBV28 and TRBJ2-7, with D perhaps TRBD1 (6 bases). With 3 bases removed from V and 10 bases from J, the gap between germline ends came to 19 bases. The CDR3 length is 14 residues. Germline assignment: CDR1 MDHEN and CDR2 SYDVKM.

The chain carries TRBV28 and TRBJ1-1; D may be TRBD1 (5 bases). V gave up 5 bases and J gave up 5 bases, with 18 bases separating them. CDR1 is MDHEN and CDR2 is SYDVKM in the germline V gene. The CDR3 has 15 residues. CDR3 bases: TGTGCCAGCAGTAGAGTACAGGATAAGGGGACTGAAGCTTTCTTT. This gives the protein CASSRVQDKGTEAFF. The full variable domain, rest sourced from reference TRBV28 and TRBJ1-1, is DVKVTQSSRYLVKRTGEKVFLECVQDMDHENMFWYRQDPGLGLRLIYFSYDVKMKEKGDIPEGYSVSREKKERFSLILESASTNQTSMYLCASSRVQDKGTEAFFGQGTRLTVV.

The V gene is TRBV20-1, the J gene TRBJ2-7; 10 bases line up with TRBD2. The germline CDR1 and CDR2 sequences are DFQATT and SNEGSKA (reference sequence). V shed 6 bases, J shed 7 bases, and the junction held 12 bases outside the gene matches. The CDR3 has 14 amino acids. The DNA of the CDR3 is TGCAGTGCCCTTTTACCGGGACTAGCGTCGGAGCAGTACTTC. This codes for CSALLPGLASEQYF.

Here the CDR3 DNA reads TGTGCCAGCAGTACCCACAGGGCTAACGAGCAGTACTTC. This encodes CASSTHRANEQYF. The chain uses TRBV28 and TRBJ2-7; tentative D call: TRBD1 (6 bases). The CDR3 contains 13 residues. CDR1 is MDHEN and CDR2 is SYDVKM in the germline V gene. Trimming left V 5 bases short and J 5 bases short, with 13 bases between. The complete variable domain, with remaining parts taken from reference TRBV28 and TRBJ2-7, reads DVKVTQSSRYLVKRTGEKVFLECVQDMDHENMFWYRQDPGLGLRLIYFSYDVKMKEKGDIPEGYSVSREKKERFSLILESASTNQTSMYLCASSTHRANEQYFGPGTRLTVT.

The CDR3 coding sequence is TGTGCCACCAGCAGAGAACAGGGAGGGGAGCTGTTTTTT. Protein product: CATSREQGGELFF. V usage is TRBV15 and J usage is TRBJ2-2, with a tentative D call TRBD1 (6 bases). Trimming removed 0 bases from V and 8 bases from J, with 7 bases in between. CDR3 length: 13 residues. The V gene's germline CDR1 is LNHNV and CDR2 YYDKDF (reference sequence).

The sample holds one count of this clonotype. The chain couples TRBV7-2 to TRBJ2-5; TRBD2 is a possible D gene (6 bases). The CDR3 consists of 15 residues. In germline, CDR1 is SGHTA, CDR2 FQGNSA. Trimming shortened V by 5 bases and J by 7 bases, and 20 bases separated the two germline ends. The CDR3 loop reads CASSPGLGNHWTQYF. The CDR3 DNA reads TGTGCCAGCAGCCCGGGACTGGGAAATCATTGGACCCAGTACTTC.

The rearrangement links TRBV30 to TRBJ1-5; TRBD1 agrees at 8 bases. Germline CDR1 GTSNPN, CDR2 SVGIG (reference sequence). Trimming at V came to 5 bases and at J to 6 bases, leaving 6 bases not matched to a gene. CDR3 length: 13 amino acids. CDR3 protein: CAWDRGEGQPQHF. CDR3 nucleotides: TGTGCCTGGGACAGGGGAGAGGGTCAGCCCCAGCATTTT.

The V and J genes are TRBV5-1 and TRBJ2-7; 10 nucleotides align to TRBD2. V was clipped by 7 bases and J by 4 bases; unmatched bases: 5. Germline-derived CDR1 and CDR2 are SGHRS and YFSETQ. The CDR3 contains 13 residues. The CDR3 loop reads CASAQREGYEQYF. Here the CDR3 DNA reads TGCGCCAGCGCCCAGCGGGAGGGTTACGAGCAGTACTTC. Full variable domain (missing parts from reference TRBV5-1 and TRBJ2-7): KAGVTQTPRYLIKTRGQQVTLSCSPISGHRSVSWYQQTPGQGLQFLFEYFSETQRNKGNFPGRFSGRQFSNSRSEMNVSTLELGDSALYLCASAQREGYEQYFGPGTRLTVT.

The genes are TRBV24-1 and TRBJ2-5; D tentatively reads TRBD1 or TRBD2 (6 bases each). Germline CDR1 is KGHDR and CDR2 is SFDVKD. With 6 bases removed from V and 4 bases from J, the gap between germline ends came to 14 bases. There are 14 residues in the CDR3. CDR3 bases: TGTGCCACCAGTAATTCACAGGGAGGAGAGACCCAGTACTTC. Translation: CATSNSQGGETQYF.

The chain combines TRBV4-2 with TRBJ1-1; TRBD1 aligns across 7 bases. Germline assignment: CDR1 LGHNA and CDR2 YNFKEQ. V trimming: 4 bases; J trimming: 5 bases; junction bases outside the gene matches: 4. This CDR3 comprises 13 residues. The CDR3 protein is CASSPRQGTEAFF. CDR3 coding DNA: TGTGCCAGCAGCCCTAGACAGGGAACTGAAGCTTTCTTT.

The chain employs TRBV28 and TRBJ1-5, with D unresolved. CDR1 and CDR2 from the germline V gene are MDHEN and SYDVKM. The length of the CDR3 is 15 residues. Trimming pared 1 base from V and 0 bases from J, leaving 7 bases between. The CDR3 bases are TGTGCCAGCAGTTTATTCGACGATAGCAATCAGCCCCAGCATTTT. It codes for CASSLFDDSNQPQHF.

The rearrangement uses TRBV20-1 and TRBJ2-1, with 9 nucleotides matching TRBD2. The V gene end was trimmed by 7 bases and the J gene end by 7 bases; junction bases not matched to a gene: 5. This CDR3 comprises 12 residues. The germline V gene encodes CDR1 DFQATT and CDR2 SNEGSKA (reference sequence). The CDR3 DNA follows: TGCAGTGGGCGGGAGGGGGCGAATGAGCAGTTCTTC. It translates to CSGREGANEQFF.

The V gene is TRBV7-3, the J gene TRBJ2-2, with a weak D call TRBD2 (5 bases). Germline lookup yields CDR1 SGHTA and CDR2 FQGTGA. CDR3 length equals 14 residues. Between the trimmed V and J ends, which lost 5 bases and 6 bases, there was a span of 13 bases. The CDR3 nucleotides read TGTGCCAGCAGCCCCGGGATTAAGGCCGGGGAGCTGTTTTTT. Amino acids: CASSPGIKAGELFF.

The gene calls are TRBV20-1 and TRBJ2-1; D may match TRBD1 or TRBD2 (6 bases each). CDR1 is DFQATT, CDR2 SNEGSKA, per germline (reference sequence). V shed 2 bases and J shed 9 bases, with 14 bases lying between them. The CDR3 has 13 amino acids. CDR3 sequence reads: CSARSTRGGEQFF. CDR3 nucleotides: TGCAGTGCTAGAAGTACCAGGGGAGGTGAGCAGTTCTTC.

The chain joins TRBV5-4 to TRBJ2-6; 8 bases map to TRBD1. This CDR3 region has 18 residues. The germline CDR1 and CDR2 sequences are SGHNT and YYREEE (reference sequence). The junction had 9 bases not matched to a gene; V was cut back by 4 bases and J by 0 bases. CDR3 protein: CASSPHRGIGSGANVLTF. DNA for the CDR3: TGTGCCAGCAGCCCACACAGGGGGATAGGCTCTGGGGCCAACGTCCTGACTTTC.

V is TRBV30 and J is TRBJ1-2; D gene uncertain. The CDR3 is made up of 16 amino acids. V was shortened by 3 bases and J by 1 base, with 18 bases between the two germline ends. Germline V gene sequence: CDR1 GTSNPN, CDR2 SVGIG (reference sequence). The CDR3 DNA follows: TGTGCCTGGAGGACCCGTCCCGATCCTAGTAACTATGGCTACACCTTC. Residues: CAWRTRPDPSNYGYTF.

CDR3 bases: TGCGCCAGCAAATCATTAAGGGGATCCTACGAGCAGTACTTC. This codes for CASKSLRGSYEQYF. This rearrangement joins TRBV23-1 to TRBJ2-7, with D possibly TRBD1 on 5 matching bases. Being an ORF, TRBV23-1 has a function that is uncertain. Trimming removed 7 bases at V and 1 base at J, with 14 bases between. The CDR3 is 14 residues long.

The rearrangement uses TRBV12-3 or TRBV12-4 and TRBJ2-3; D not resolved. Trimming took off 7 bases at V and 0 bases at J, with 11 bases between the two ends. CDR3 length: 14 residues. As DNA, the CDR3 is TGTGCCAGCACCTTGACCCCTAGCACAGATACGCAGTATTTT. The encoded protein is CASTLTPSTDTQYF.

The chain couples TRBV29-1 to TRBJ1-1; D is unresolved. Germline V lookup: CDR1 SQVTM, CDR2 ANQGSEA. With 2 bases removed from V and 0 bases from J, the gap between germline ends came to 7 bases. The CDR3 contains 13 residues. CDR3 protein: CSVETRMNTEAFF. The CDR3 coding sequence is TGCAGCGTTGAAACCAGAATGAACACTGAAGCTTTCTTT. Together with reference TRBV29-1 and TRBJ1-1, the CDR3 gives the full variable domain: SAVISQKPSRDICQRGTSLTIQCQVDSQVTMMFWYRQQPGQSLTLIATANQGSEATYESGFVIDKFPISRPNLTFSTLTVSNMSPEDSSIYLCSVETRMNTEAFFGQGTRLTVV.